This T cell receptor beta chain was documented in a study of T cells in tumors after PD-1 blockade. The method was immunoSEQ multiplex PCR; TCRdb's version includes in-frame clones alone and lacks a portion of them. The profile covers about 48,000 clones, with about 84% appearing a single time and approximately 4.1% taken by the ten largest. The germline CDR1 and CDR2 sequences are LGHDT and YNNKEL (reference sequence). Between the trimmed V and J ends, which lost 3 bases and 5 bases, there was a span of 10 bases. The CDR3 contains 13 residues. The specimen was PBMCs, collected before anti-PD-1 treatment. The chain links TRBV3-1 (or the pseudogene TRBV3-2) to TRBJ2-5, with unresolved D. This clonotype was obtained from a human donor with basal cell carcinoma. CDR3 region: CASSHQGGETQYF. Here the CDR3 DNA reads TGTGCCAGCAGCCACCAAGGTGGGGAGACCCAGTACTTC.